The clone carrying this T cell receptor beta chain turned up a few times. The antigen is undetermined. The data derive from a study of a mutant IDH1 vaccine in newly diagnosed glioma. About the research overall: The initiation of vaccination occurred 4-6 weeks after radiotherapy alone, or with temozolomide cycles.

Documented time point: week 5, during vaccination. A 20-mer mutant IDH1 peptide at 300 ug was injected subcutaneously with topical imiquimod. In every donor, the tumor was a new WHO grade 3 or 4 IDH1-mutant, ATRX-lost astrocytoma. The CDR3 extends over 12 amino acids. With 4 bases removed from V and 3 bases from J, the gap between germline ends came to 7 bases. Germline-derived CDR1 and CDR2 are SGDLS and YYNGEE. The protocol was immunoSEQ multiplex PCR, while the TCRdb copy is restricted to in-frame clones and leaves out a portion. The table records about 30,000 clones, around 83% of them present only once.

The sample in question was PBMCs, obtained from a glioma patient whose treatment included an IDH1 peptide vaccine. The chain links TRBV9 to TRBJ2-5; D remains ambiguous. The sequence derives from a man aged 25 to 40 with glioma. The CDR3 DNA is TGTGCCAGCAGCCCCCAAGAAGAGACCCAGTACTTC. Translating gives CASSPQEETQYF.